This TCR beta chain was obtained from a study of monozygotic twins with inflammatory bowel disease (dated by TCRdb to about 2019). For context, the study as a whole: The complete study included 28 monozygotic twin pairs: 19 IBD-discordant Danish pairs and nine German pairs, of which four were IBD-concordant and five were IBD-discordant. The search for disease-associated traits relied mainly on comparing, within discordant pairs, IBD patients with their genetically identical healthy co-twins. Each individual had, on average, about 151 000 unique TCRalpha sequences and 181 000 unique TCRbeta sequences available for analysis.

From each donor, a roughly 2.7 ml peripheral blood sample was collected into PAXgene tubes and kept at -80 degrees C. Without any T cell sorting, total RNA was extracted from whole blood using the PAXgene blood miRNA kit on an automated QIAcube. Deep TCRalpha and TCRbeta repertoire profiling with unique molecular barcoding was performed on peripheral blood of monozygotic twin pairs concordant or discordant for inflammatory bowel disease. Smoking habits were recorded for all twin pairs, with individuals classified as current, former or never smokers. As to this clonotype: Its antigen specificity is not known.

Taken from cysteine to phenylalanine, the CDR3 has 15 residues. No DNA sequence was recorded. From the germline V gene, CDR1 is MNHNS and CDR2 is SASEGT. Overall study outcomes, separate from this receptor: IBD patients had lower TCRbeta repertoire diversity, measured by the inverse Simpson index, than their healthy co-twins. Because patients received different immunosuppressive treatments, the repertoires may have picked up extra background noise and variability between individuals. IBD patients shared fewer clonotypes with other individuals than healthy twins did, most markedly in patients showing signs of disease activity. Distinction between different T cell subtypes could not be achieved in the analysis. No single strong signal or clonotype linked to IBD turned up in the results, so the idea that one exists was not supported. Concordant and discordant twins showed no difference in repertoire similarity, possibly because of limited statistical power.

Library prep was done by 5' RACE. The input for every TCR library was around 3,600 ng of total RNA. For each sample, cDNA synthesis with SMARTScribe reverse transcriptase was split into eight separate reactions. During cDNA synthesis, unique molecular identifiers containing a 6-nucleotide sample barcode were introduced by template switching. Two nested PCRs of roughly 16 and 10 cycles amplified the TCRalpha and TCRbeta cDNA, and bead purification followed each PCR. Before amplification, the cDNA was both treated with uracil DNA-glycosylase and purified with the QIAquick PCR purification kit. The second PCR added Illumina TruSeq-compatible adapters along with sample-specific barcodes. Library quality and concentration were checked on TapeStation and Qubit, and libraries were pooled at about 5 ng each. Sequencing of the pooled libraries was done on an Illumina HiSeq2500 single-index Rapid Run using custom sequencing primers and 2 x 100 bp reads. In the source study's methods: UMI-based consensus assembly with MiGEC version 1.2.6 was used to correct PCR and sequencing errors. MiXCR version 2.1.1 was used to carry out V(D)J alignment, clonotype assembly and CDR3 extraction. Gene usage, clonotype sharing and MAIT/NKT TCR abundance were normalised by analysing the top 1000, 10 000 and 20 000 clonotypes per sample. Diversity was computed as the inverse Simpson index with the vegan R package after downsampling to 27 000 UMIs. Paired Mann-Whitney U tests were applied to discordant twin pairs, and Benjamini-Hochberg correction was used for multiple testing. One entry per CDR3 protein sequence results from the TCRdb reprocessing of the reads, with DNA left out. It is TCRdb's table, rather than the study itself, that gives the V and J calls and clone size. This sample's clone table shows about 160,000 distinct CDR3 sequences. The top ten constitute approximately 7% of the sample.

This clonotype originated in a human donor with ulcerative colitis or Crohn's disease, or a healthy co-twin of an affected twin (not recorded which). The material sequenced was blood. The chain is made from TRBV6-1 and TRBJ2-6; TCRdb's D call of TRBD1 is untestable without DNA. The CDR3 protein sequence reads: CASSPTPPGANVLTF.